Presented here are 28 T cell receptor beta chains from one specimen sequenced in a study of T cell responses to AZD1222 COVID-19 vaccine. Libraries were prepared by immunoSEQ multiplex PCR; TCRdb keeps only in-frame clonotypes and omits some of them. The data show 120,000 or so clones, with approximately 82% seen just once and roughly a quarter held by the top ten. The specimen comprised peripheral blood, sampled 28 days after the second AZD1222 dose. Every receptor here comes from an adult who received the AZD1222 COVID-19 vaccine.

The V gene is TRBV5-1, the J gene TRBJ1-5; maybe TRBD1 (6 bases). CDR1 and CDR2 from the germline V gene are SGHRS and YFSETQ. V lost 7 bases, J lost 10 bases, and 12 bases lay in between. The CDR3 runs 11 residues. CDR3 sequence: CASSKGEPQHF. For the CDR3, the DNA is TGCGCCAGCTCCAAGGGGGAACCCCAGCATTTT.

This clone was recorded a few times. The rearrangement links TRBV10-3 to TRBJ2-1, with D perhaps matching TRBD1 (5 bases). The length of the CDR3 is 15 residues. With 4 bases removed from V and 5 bases from J, the gap between germline ends came to 15 bases. Germline V lookup: CDR1 ENHRY, CDR2 SYGVKD. CDR3 residues: CAISAAQGVHNEQFF. In DNA form, the CDR3 reads TGTGCCATCAGTGCTGCCCAAGGGGTCCACAATGAGCAGTTCTTC.

The rearrangement joins TRBV7-8 to TRBJ2-1, with 11 bases aligning to TRBD2. Germline CDR1 reads SGHVS; CDR2 reads FQNEAQ. There are 13 residues in the CDR3. V lost 4 bases and J lost 10; bases outside the gene matches: 3. DNA of the CDR3: TGTGCCAGCAGCTCCCGGACTAGCGGGGAGCAGTTCTTC. Encoded protein: CASSSRTSGEQFF.

This clone was seen just once. The genes are TRBV6-5 and TRBJ2-2; 15 bases line up with TRBD2. In germline, CDR1 is MNHEY, CDR2 SVGAGI. V gave up 11 bases and J gave up 16 bases; unmatched junction bases: 11. The CDR3 totals 13 residues. CDR3 DNA: TGTGCCGTACGACAGAGGGGACTAGCGGGAGGGTTTTTT. Its protein product is CAVRQRGLAGGFF.

The chain carries TRBV18 and TRBJ1-6, with no clear D. CDR3 length: 13 amino acids. V lost 3 bases and J 7 bases, leaving 7 bases between the germline ends. The germline V gene has CDR1 KGHSH and CDR2 LQKENI. The CDR3 DNA sequence: TGTGCCAGCTCACCTCGGGTCAATTCACCCCTCCACTTT. Translated, it gives CASSPRVNSPLHF.

V usage is TRBV4-2 and J usage is TRBJ2-6, with 8 bases matching TRBD1. The CDR3 is 18 residues long. V was pared by 1 base and J by 0 bases, with 5 bases of the junction left unmatched. The germline CDR1 and CDR2 sequences are LGHNA and YNFKEQ. The DNA for the CDR3 is TGTGCCAGCAGCCAAGGGGACAGGTTAGGCTCTGGGGCCAACGTCCTGACTTTC. This codes for CASSQGDRLGSGANVLTF.

The chain combines TRBV6-5 with TRBJ2-1, with D hard to call. V lost 2 bases, J lost 8 bases, and 7 bases lay in between. The CDR3 has 12 residues. The germline V gene has CDR1 MNHEY and CDR2 SVGAGI. The CDR3 region has the DNA TGTGCCAGCAGTTACAGCATAGATGAGCAGTTCTTC. Its protein product is CASSYSIDEQFF.

V usage is TRBV15 and J usage is TRBJ2-1; D remains ambiguous. The CDR3 loop spans 14 amino acids. CDR1 and CDR2 (germline): LNHNV, YYDKDF (reference sequence). V was pared by 0 bases and J by 2 bases, with 5 bases between. The CDR3 DNA reads as TGTGCCACCAGCAGAGATCTAACCTACAATGAGCAGTTCTTC. This gives the protein CATSRDLTYNEQFF.

This sequence joins TRBV28 and TRBJ1-6; TRBD1 matches at 11 bases. Germline loops: CDR1 MDHEN, CDR2 SYDVKM. This CDR3 spans 15 amino acids. J gave up 9 bases and V 3 bases, and 4 bases lay outside the gene matches. The chain's CDR3 is CASSLGGQGGSPLHF. The CDR3 DNA reads as TGTGCCAGCAGTTTGGGGGGACAGGGGGGTTCACCCCTCCACTTT.

The chain employs TRBV6-6 and TRBJ1-2; D might be TRBD1 (5 bases). Germline loops: CDR1 MNHNY, CDR2 SVGAGI (reference sequence). This CDR3 has 13 residues. V lost 6 bases and J lost 7, with 15 bases in between. This chain's CDR3 is CASSPVGVGGYTF. The CDR3 DNA follows: TGTGCCAGCAGCCCCGTGGGGGTGGGTGGCTACACCTTC.

V is TRBV12-3 or TRBV12-4 and J is TRBJ2-2; D gene uncertain. The CDR3 runs 13 residues. Between the trimmed V and J ends, which lost 3 bases and 6 bases, there was a span of 8 bases. CDR3 DNA sequence: TGTGCCAGCAGTTTTAACAACGCCGGGGAGCTGTTTTTT. Translated, it gives CASSFNNAGELFF.

The rearrangement uses TRBV28 and TRBJ1-1, with D possibly being TRBD1 (6 bases). Trimming took off 3 bases at V and 8 bases at J, with 13 bases between the two ends. The CDR3 extends over 13 amino acids. From germline, CDR1 is MDHEN and CDR2 SYDVKM. The CDR3 is CASSFGGRGEAFF. The CDR3 nucleotides are TGTGCCAGCAGTTTTGGGGGCCGGGGGGAAGCTTTCTTT.

V is TRBV30 and J is TRBJ2-3; D remains ambiguous. V was cut by 1 base and J by 1 base, with 6 bases left in between. CDR3 length equals 13 residues. From germline, CDR1 is GTSNPN and CDR2 SVGIG (reference sequence). This chain's CDR3 is CAWSGLRTDTQYF. In DNA, the CDR3 is TGTGCCTGGAGTGGCCTACGCACAGATACGCAGTATTTT.

This clone was seen a handful of times. This chain connects TRBV3-1 (or the pseudogene TRBV3-2) to TRBJ1-3; D unclear. The V gene lost 3 bases and the J gene lost 2 bases, with 14 bases spanning the gap. The CDR3 has 16 residues. The V gene's germline CDR1 is LGHDT and CDR2 YNNKEL (reference sequence). CDR3 protein: CASSHAGRAAGNTIYF. DNA of the CDR3: TGTGCCAGCAGCCATGCGGGGAGGGCAGCTGGAAACACCATATATTTT.

J is TRBJ2-5 and V is TRBV7-8; 8 nucleotides match TRBD1. The CDR3 is made up of 15 amino acids. After removal of 1 base from V and 7 bases from J, the junction contained 8 bases not matched to a gene. In germline, CDR1 is SGHVS, CDR2 FQNEAQ. The CDR3 nucleotides are TGTGCCAGCAGCTTAGGGGTTGGACAGGGAGGGACCCAGTACTTC. Translating it yields CASSLGVGQGGTQYF.

The chain recombines TRBV3-1 (or the pseudogene TRBV3-2) with TRBJ1-1; D is uncertain. Germline V gene sequence: CDR1 LGHDT, CDR2 YNNKEL (reference sequence). This CDR3 contains 12 residues. V was clipped by 1 base and J by 3 bases, with 3 bases between them. The CDR3 region is CASSQADTEAFF. The CDR3 nucleotides read TGTGCCAGCAGCCAAGCGGACACTGAAGCTTTCTTT.

The CDR3 loop is CASSPDRGGNTIYF. CDR3 nucleotide sequence: TGCGCCAGCAGCCCGGACAGGGGGGGAAACACCATATATTTT. This chain links TRBV5-1 with TRBJ1-3, with 10 bases that match TRBD1. After removal of 4 bases from V and 4 bases from J, the junction contained 2 bases not matched to a gene. Germline values: CDR1 SGHRS, CDR2 YFSETQ. The CDR3 has 14 amino acids.

The chain uses TRBV6-6 and TRBJ1-5, with TRBD1 as a possible D gene (5 bases). V shed 4 bases and J shed 1 base, with 14 bases lying between them. The CDR3 totals 16 residues. Germline CDR1 reads MNHNY; CDR2 reads SVGAGI (reference sequence). The CDR3 nucleotides are TGTGCCAGCAGTTGGAAGACAGTAACCAGCAATCAGCCCCAGCATTTT. Its translation is CASSWKTVTSNQPQHF.

The chain uses TRBV4-3 and TRBJ1-2, with TRBD1 matching 7 bases. Per the germline V gene, CDR1 is LGHNA and CDR2 is YSLEER. V dropped 1 base and J dropped 1; count of bases not matched to a gene: 6. The CDR3 extends over 16 amino acids. The DNA for the CDR3 is TGCGCCAGCAGCCAAGGGGGGACAGTTCTTAACTATGGCTACACCTTC. Protein: CASSQGGTVLNYGYTF.

As regards this clone: Other DNA sequences within the sample encode an identical CDR3. CDR3 coding DNA: TGTGCCAGCAGCTTGCGGGGAGGGAGCAATCAGCCCCAGCATTTT. Its protein product is CASSLRGGSNQPQHF. The chain links TRBV7-2 to TRBJ1-5; unclear D gene. There are 15 residues in the CDR3. The V end lost 3 bases, the J end lost 1 base, and 10 bases lay between the germline ends. CDR1 and CDR2 (germline): SGHTA, FQGNSA.

The CDR3 DNA is TGTGCCAGTAGTATAGGGTTCGAGCAGCCCCAGCATTTT. It specifies CASSIGFEQPQHF. This sequence joins TRBV19 and TRBJ1-5; D is uncertain. CDR1 and CDR2 from the germline V gene are LNHDA and SQIVND (reference sequence). Trimming removed 1 base from V and 7 bases from J, with 8 bases in between. There are 13 residues in the CDR3.

For the CDR3, the DNA is TGTGCCAGCACCCAGGGCCAGACTGGTAATCAGCCCCAGCATTTT. Its translation is CASTQGQTGNQPQHF. V usage is TRBV2 and J usage is TRBJ1-5; D might be TRBD1 (5 bases). The germline CDR1 and CDR2 sequences are SNHLY and FYNNEI. The CDR3 length is 15 residues. Trimming took 7 bases from V and 4 from J, leaving 17 bases between them.

This chain connects TRBV19 to TRBJ1-5; TRBD1 matches at 8 bases. CDR3 length equals 16 residues. The junction had 10 bases not matched to a gene; V was cut back by 0 bases and J by 9 bases. Germline loops: CDR1 LNHDA, CDR2 SQIVND (reference sequence). The CDR3 DNA reads as TGTGCCAGTAGTATAGAAATGGTCAGGGGGCAGCGGCCCCAGCATTTT. This encodes CASSIEMVRGQRPQHF. Supplemented by reference TRBV19 and TRBJ1-5, the full variable domain reads DGGITQSPKYLFRKEGQNVTLSCEQNLNHDAMYWYRQDPGQGLRLIYYSQIVNDFQKGDIAEGYSVSREKKESFPLTVTSAQKNPTAFYLCASSIEMVRGQRPQHFGDGTRLSIL.

The chain links TRBV27 to TRBJ1-1, with D possibly matching TRBD1 (5 bases). The CDR3 extends over 15 amino acids. Per the germline V gene, CDR1 is MNHEY and CDR2 is SMNVEV (reference sequence). V lost 6 bases and J 4 bases, leaving 18 bases between the germline ends. CDR3 nucleotide sequence: TGTGCCAGCAGACTAGGGGCAACCAAGGGCACTGAAGCTTTCTTT. As protein: CASRLGATKGTEAFF.

The rearrangement uses TRBV29-1 and TRBJ2-3; the match to TRBD1 covers 8 bases. The CDR3 covers 15 residues. Unmatched junction bases numbered 6, after V lost 4 bases and J lost 0 bases. Germline loops: CDR1 SQVTM, CDR2 ANQGSEA. This CDR3 reads CSVGNRTGSTDTQYF. CDR3 DNA: TGCAGCGTTGGGAATCGGACAGGGAGCACAGATACGCAGTATTTT.

This clone turned up a few times. The chain employs TRBV15 and TRBJ1-2, with a tentative D call TRBD1 (5 bases). The CDR3 has 14 residues. V lost 0 bases and J lost 9, with 14 bases in between. Per the germline V gene, CDR1 is LNHNV and CDR2 is YYDKDF (reference sequence). For the CDR3, the DNA is TGTGCCACCAGCAGAGATACGGGGGGATCTAGCTACACCTTC. Its translation is CATSRDTGGSSYTF.

The chain combines TRBV5-4 with TRBJ1-4, with D uncertain. Trimming removed 3 bases at V and 5 bases at J, with 14 bases between. The V gene's germline CDR1 is SGHNT and CDR2 YYREEE (reference sequence). This CDR3 spans 15 amino acids. CDR3 nucleotide sequence: TGTGCCAGCAGCTGGGGTCGGGGAGAGAATGAAAAACTGTTTTTT. It translates to CASSWGRGENEKLFF.

This clone has only one observation. In DNA, the CDR3 is TGTGCCAGCAGCTCAGGGACGGACCACTGGGAGCAGTACTTC. Translated, it gives CASSSGTDHWEQYF. The chain is built from TRBV5-8 and TRBJ2-7; D tentatively reads TRBD1 or TRBD2 (5 bases each). V was pared by 3 bases and J by 7 bases, with 17 bases between. Germline loops: CDR1 SGHTS, CDR2 YDEGEE. CDR3 length equals 14 residues.